This entry features one T cell receptor beta chain sequence. Its specificity is unknown. In every patient, relapse followed autologous stem cell transplantation, while exposure to brentuximab vedotin differed. TCRdb's copy holds only in-frame clones and misses some; the assay was immunoSEQ multiplex PCR. The sample holds 20,000 to 25,000 clones, about 78% seen once. V lost 2 bases and J lost 1, with 11 bases in between. This CDR3 contains 15 residues. Germline lookup yields CDR1 SGHKS and CDR2 YYEKEE (reference sequence). The source of the sample is a study of PD-1 blockade in classical Hodgkin lymphoma. Study in general: Every 2 weeks, patients had 3 mg/kg nivolumab intravenously. General observations from the study: For complete responders, baseline diversity was comparable to that of newly diagnosed patients.

The chain is built from TRBV5-5 and TRBJ2-3; D might be TRBD2 (6 bases). The TCR comes from a human donor with classical Hodgkin lymphoma. Sequenced material: peripheral blood mononuclear cells (PBMCs), taken before the second cycle of nivolumab. The CDR3 DNA reads TGTGCCAGCAGCTTACGGAGGGGAGGCACAGATACGCAGTATTTT. Translating gives CASSLRRGGTDTQYF.